The 10 T cell receptor beta chains below all came from one sample that was sequenced in a study of cytomegalovirus exposure and HLA in healthy donors. The PCR was carried out with 60 Vbeta primers and 13 Jbeta primers. Profiling relied on immunoSEQ multiplex PCR, and the TCRdb table lists in-frame clones only, not all of them. The repertoire consists of fewer than 95,000 clones, with 80% occurring once and the leading ten covering approximately 2%. Sequenced: PBMCs. The receptors were sampled from a man aged 18 to 30 in good health and CMV-seronegative.

This clone was found a few times. The chain carries TRBV5-1 and TRBJ2-3; a possible D gene is TRBD2 (5 bases). This CDR3 contains 13 residues. Trimming pared 8 bases from V and 3 bases from J, leaving 13 bases between. The germline CDR1 and CDR2 sequences are SGHRS and YFSETQ. CDR3 residues: CASQNSDTDTQYF. The CDR3 coding sequence is TGCGCCAGTCAGAATAGCGATACAGATACGCAGTATTTT.

The CDR3, as DNA: TGTGCCAGCAGTCTACCTAGCGGGGGGGCAGGGGAGCAGTTCTTC. Protein: CASSLPSGGAGEQFF. This chain joins TRBV6-6 and TRBJ2-1; TRBD2 matches 12 bases. Unmatched junction bases numbered 9, after V lost 5 bases and J lost 10 bases. In germline, CDR1 is MNHNY, CDR2 SVGAGI (reference sequence). The CDR3 totals 15 residues.

The J gene is TRBJ2-3, the V gene TRBV27, with D unclear. Germline CDR1 reads MNHEY; CDR2 reads SMNVEV (reference sequence). This CDR3 comprises 15 residues. The V gene lost 0 bases and the J gene lost 4 bases, with 11 bases spanning the gap. The CDR3 reads CASSLSTASPDTQYF. CDR3 nucleotides: TGTGCCAGCAGTTTATCCACAGCCTCTCCAGATACGCAGTATTTT.

This clone was picked up one time. V usage is TRBV15 and J usage is TRBJ2-1; TRBD2 agrees at 10 bases. CDR3 length: 15 residues. The germline V gene encodes CDR1 LNHNV and CDR2 YYDKDF (reference sequence). V was clipped by 8 bases and J by 4 bases; unmatched bases: 8. CDR3 amino acids: CATGSAGLAYNEQFF. In DNA form, the CDR3 reads TGTGCCACCGGATCCGCGGGACTAGCGTACAATGAGCAGTTCTTC.

This clone was found a few times. The chain is built from TRBV29-1 and TRBJ2-3; possible D gene TRBD1, 7 bases. This CDR3 spans 17 amino acids. Germline CDR1 is SQVTM and CDR2 is ANQGSEA. Deletions cut 1 base from V and 6 bases from J, with 23 bases between. CDR3 sequence (DNA): TGCAGCGTTGAAGGTTTAGGACGACTAGGGGGCGTGGATACGCAGTATTTT. As protein: CSVEGLGRLGGVDTQYF.

V and J are TRBV7-9 and TRBJ2-7; 10 bases align to TRBD1. Germline lookup yields CDR1 SEHNR and CDR2 FQNEAQ (reference sequence). The J segment lost 3 bases and the V segment lost 9 bases, leaving 5 bases of the junction unmatched. The CDR3 is 13 amino acids. CDR3 sequence: CASETGGRYEQYF. The CDR3 DNA is TGTGCCAGTGAGACAGGGGGCCGCTACGAGCAGTACTTC.

This sequence joins TRBV4-1 and TRBJ1-2; 9 nucleotides align to TRBD1. The junction had 9 bases not matched to a gene; V was cut back by 6 bases and J by 4 bases. Germline V lookup: CDR1 MGHRA, CDR2 YSYEKL. This CDR3 is built from 15 residues. The CDR3 loop reads CASSPGQGQRYGYTF. The CDR3 DNA reads as TGCGCCAGCAGTCCAGGACAGGGGCAGCGCTATGGCTACACCTTC.

This clone was seen more than once but under ten times. This chain links TRBV4-1 with TRBJ1-2, with a weak D call TRBD1 (6 bases). The CDR3 totals 16 residues. The V gene's germline CDR1 is MGHRA and CDR2 YSYEKL. Trimming stripped 0 bases from V and 2 bases from J, with 13 bases between. CDR3 in amino acids: CASSQDRDIFNYGYTF. CDR3 DNA sequence: TGCGCCAGCAGCCAAGATAGGGACATCTTCAACTATGGCTACACCTTC.

Here the CDR3 reads CASQQGSMNTEAFF. The CDR3 DNA is TGTGCCAGCCAACAGGGGAGTATGAACACTGAAGCTTTCTTT. The chain has TRBV6-5 and TRBJ1-1; 7 nucleotides agree with TRBD1. Germline CDR1 reads MNHEY; CDR2 reads SVGAGI. The V segment lost 8 bases and the J segment 0 bases; nucleotides outside the gene matches: 6. This CDR3 comprises 14 residues.

The chain links TRBV5-4 to TRBJ1-5; 9 bases are a match to TRBD1. Trimming took 2 bases from V and 6 from J; bases not matched to a gene: 3. Germline V gene data show CDR1 as SGHNT and CDR2 as YYREEE (reference sequence). CDR3 length: 14 amino acids. This CDR3 reads CASSLQGAGQPQHF. The DNA of the CDR3 is TGTGCCAGCAGCTTACAGGGGGCGGGTCAGCCCCAGCATTTT. The whole variable domain, remainder taken from reference TRBV5-4 and TRBJ1-5, is ETGVTQSPTHLIKTRGQQVTLRCSSQSGHNTVSWYQQALGQGPQFIFQYYREEENGRGNFPPRFSGLQFPNYSSELNVNALELDDSALYLCASSLQGAGQPQHFGDGTRLSIL.